What follows are 31 T cell receptor beta chains derived from one specimen sequenced in a study of blood T cell repertoires in COVID-19. Assay used: immunoSEQ multiplex PCR; TCRdb lists only in-frame clones, some missing. The data show under 40,000 clones, with 80% seen just once and approximately 14% held by the top ten. The sequenced sample consisted of peripheral blood. These receptors were obtained from a woman aged 65 to 85 with acute or convalescent COVID-19.

The chain employs TRBV5-1 and TRBJ2-2; no firm D call. The V and J ends lost 0 bases and 0 bases respectively, with 6 bases between them. The CDR3 totals 15 residues. The V gene's germline CDR1 is SGHRS and CDR2 YFSETQ. The CDR3 reads CASSLAPTNTGELFF. The CDR3 region has the DNA TGCGCCAGCAGCTTGGCCCCCACGAACACCGGGGAGCTGTTTTTT.

CDR3 coding DNA: TGTGCCAGCAGCGTAGGCAGGGCTAACTATGGCTACACCTTC. Translated, it gives CASSVGRANYGYTF. The chain has TRBV9 and TRBJ1-2, with D tentatively TRBD1 (5 bases). Germline V gives CDR1 SGDLS, CDR2 YYNGEE. Trimming took off 0 bases at V and 0 bases at J, with 6 bases between the two ends. The CDR3 sequence is 14 residues long.

The chain links TRBV5-1 to TRBJ1-4, with TRBD1 matching 9 bases. Germline loops: CDR1 SGHRS, CDR2 YFSETQ. The V segment lost 3 bases and the J segment 6 bases; nucleotides outside the gene matches: 12. CDR3 length equals 17 residues. CDR3 sequence reads: CASSSSHRDRAYEKLFF. CDR3 bases: TGCGCCAGCAGCTCGAGCCACCGGGACAGGGCGTATGAAAAACTGTTTTTT. The full variable domain, completed using reference TRBV5-1 and TRBJ1-4, is KAGVTQTPRYLIKTRGQQVTLSCSPISGHRSVSWYQQTPGQGLQFLFEYFSETQRNKGNFPGRFSGRQFSNSRSEMNVSTLELGDSALYLCASSSSHRDRAYEKLFFGSGTQLSVL.

The rearrangement uses TRBV7-9 and TRBJ2-3; 11 positions match TRBD2. CDR1 SEHNR and CDR2 FQNEAQ come from the germline V gene (reference sequence). Losses at the gene ends were 1 base for V and 4 bases for J; bases not matched to a gene: 7. The CDR3 covers 17 residues. CDR3 in amino acids: CASSLVGSSGRSDTQYF. The CDR3 region has the DNA TGTGCCAGCAGCTTAGTAGGATCTAGCGGGAGGTCAGATACGCAGTATTTT.

This clone was seen just once. The chain uses TRBV10-1 and TRBJ2-7; D not certain. The V gene's germline CDR1 is WNHNN and CDR2 SYGVQD (reference sequence). CDR3 length: 13 residues. Trimming shortened V by 4 bases and J by 3 bases, and 10 bases separated the two germline ends. CDR3 protein: CASSGPAIYEQYF. The CDR3 DNA follows: TGCGCCAGCAGTGGGCCTGCAATCTACGAGCAGTACTTC.

The chain combines TRBV10-3 with TRBJ2-1; no definite D call. There are 12 residues in the CDR3. V was pared by 11 bases and J by 3 bases, with 11 bases between. The germline gives CDR1 ENHRY, CDR2 SYGVKD. Written as DNA, the CDR3 is TGTGCCTCGAGCGCGGACTACAATGAGCAGTTCTTC. Residues: CASSADYNEQFF.

This rearrangement joins TRBV27 to TRBJ2-4; TRBD2 matches 11 bases. J lost 3 bases, V lost 6 bases, and 10 bases had no gene match. This CDR3 contains 17 residues. Germline-derived CDR1 and CDR2 are MNHEY and SMNVEV (reference sequence). CDR3: CASSRLLAGVSKNIQYF. In DNA, the CDR3 is TGTGCCAGCAGCCGGCTACTAGCGGGAGTTAGCAAAAACATTCAGTACTTC.

This clone was recorded once. The gene calls are TRBV4-2 and TRBJ1-5, with D possibly TRBD1 on 6 matching bases. The CDR3 contains 15 residues. With 2 bases removed from V and 0 bases from J, the gap between germline ends came to 8 bases. Germline V CDR1 and CDR2: LGHNA, YNFKEQ. The chain's CDR3 is CASSQPGDSNQPQHF. As DNA, the CDR3 is TGTGCCAGCAGCCAACCAGGGGATAGCAATCAGCCCCAGCATTTT.

This rearrangement joins TRBV19 to TRBJ1-6; 10 bases fit TRBD1. CDR1 LNHDA and CDR2 SQIVND come from the germline V gene (reference sequence). CDR3 size: 15 residues. The V gene end was trimmed by 4 bases and the J gene end by 10 bases; junction bases not matched to a gene: 7. The CDR3 protein is CASSTRTGGRSPLHF. CDR3 coding DNA: TGTGCCAGTAGTACGAGGACAGGGGGAAGATCACCCCTCCACTTT.

The rearrangement joins TRBV18 to TRBJ1-2; 10 positions match TRBD1. This CDR3 is 18 amino acids long. Trimming took 3 bases from V and 5 from J; bases not matched to a gene: 15. Germline V gene lookup returns CDR1 KGHSH and CDR2 LQKENI. CDR3 sequence: CASSPTGTGAENLYGYTF. As DNA, the CDR3 is TGTGCCAGCTCACCGACGGGGACAGGGGCCGAAAACCTTTATGGCTACACCTTC. Drawing the rest from reference TRBV18 and TRBJ1-2, the complete variable domain is NAGVMQNPRHLVRRRGQEARLRCSPMKGHSHVYWYRQLPEEGLKFMVYLQKENIIDESGMPKERFSAEFPKEGPSILRIQQVVRGDSAAYFCASSPTGTGAENLYGYTFGSGTRLTVV.

The rearrangement joins TRBV11-3 to TRBJ2-2; 8 bases are shared with TRBD1. Germline V gene sequence: CDR1 SGHNT, CDR2 YENEEA. This CDR3 is 16 amino acids long. V was pared by 5 bases and J by 5 bases, with 10 bases of the junction left unmatched. CDR3 nucleotides: TGTGCCAGCAGCCTCTTCGGACAGGGCTCGACCGGGGAGCTGTTTTTT. As protein: CASSLFGQGSTGELFF.

This clone was observed a handful of times. The V call is TRBV29-1, the J call TRBJ2-7; 10 positions match TRBD1. Germline trimming cut 0 bases from V and 5 bases from J; bases unmatched to any gene: 7. Germline-derived CDR1 and CDR2 are SQVTM and ANQGSEA. The CDR3 runs to 15 residues. CDR3 in amino acids: CSVEEGDRGPNEQYF. In DNA form, the CDR3 reads TGCAGCGTTGAAGAAGGGGACAGGGGTCCGAACGAGCAGTACTTC.

CDR3 sequence: CASSPGDRAGELFF. The CDR3 nucleotides read TGTGCCAGCAGCCCCGGGGACAGAGCCGGGGAGCTGTTTTTT. J is TRBJ2-2 and V is TRBV27; TRBD1 aligns across 7 bases. Germline-derived CDR1 and CDR2 are MNHEY and SMNVEV (reference sequence). This CDR3 spans 14 amino acids. J gave up 6 bases and V 6 bases, and 7 bases lay outside the gene matches.

This clone was found once. The chain uses TRBV9 and TRBJ1-2; D gene unclear. CDR3 length: 15 amino acids. V was trimmed by 0 bases and J by 4 bases, leaving 13 bases between them. Germline V gene lookup returns CDR1 SGDLS and CDR2 YYNGEE. CDR3 nucleotide sequence: TGTGCCAGCAGCGTAGCTACGCAGGCCGTCTATGGCTACACCTTC. It specifies CASSVATQAVYGYTF.

The genes are TRBV18 and TRBJ2-1; 7 positions match TRBD2. This CDR3 region has 13 residues. Germline CDR1 KGHSH, CDR2 LQKENI. Losses at the gene ends were 8 bases for V and 5 bases for J; bases not matched to a gene: 6. CDR3 amino acids: CASGPSGNNEQFF. CDR3 coding DNA: TGTGCCAGCGGGCCTAGCGGTAACAATGAGCAGTTCTTC.

This chain links TRBV7-6 with TRBJ1-4; D perhaps matches TRBD1 (6 bases). The V gene's germline CDR1 is SGHVS and CDR2 FNYEAQ. CDR3 length: 15 residues. Trimming took off 1 base at V and 8 bases at J, with 14 bases between the two ends. This chain's CDR3 is CASSLVAGTLEKLFF. DNA for the CDR3: TGTGCCAGCAGCTTAGTAGCGGGGACATTGGAAAAACTGTTTTTT.

This chain joins TRBV4-2 and TRBJ2-4; 11 nucleotides align to TRBD2. The V segment lost 2 bases and the J segment 0 bases; nucleotides outside the gene matches: 9. The CDR3 is made up of 19 amino acids. Per germline, CDR1 LGHNA and CDR2 YNFKEQ. CDR3 residues: CASSQSLTSGDLAKNIQYF. The CDR3, as DNA: TGTGCCAGCAGCCAATCGTTGACTAGCGGGGACCTAGCCAAAAACATTCAGTACTTC.

The rearrangement uses TRBV7-9 and TRBJ1-1, with 8 positions matching TRBD1. The V gene's germline CDR1 is SEHNR and CDR2 FQNEAQ (reference sequence). Unmatched junction bases numbered 8, after V lost 3 bases and J lost 11 bases. The CDR3 totals 13 residues. CDR3 nucleotide sequence: TGTGCCAGCAGCTTCGGACAGGGCGTCAAGGCTTTCTTT. Its translation: CASSFGQGVKAFF.

The chain couples TRBV28 to TRBJ1-1, with 8 bases matching TRBD1. The CDR3 consists of 16 residues. Germline V CDR1 and CDR2: MDHEN, SYDVKM. J gave up 0 bases and V 3 bases, and 6 bases lay outside the gene matches. The CDR3 nucleotides are TGTGCCAGCAGTTTTAAACAGGGGGTGATGAACACTGAAGCTTTCTTT. Encoded protein: CASSFKQGVMNTEAFF.

This clone was seen once. The chain uses TRBV10-1 and TRBJ2-3, with D hard to call. Germline-derived CDR1 and CDR2 are WNHNN and SYGVQD (reference sequence). Between the trimmed V and J ends, which lost 4 bases and 0 bases, there was a span of 8 bases. The CDR3 sequence is 14 residues long. CDR3 region: CASSGQDSTDTQYF. The CDR3 nucleotides are TGCGCCAGCAGTGGACAAGATAGCACAGATACGCAGTATTTT.

This chain connects TRBV7-2 to TRBJ2-3; TRBD2 matches 7 bases. From germline, CDR1 is SGHTA and CDR2 FQGNSA. V trimming: 4 bases; J trimming: 0 bases; junction bases outside the gene matches: 4. CDR3 length: 15 residues. DNA of the CDR3: TGTGCCAGCAGCTCTAGCGGACATAGCACAGATACGCAGTATTTT. It encodes CASSSSGHSTDTQYF.

The chain is built from TRBV19 and TRBJ2-6, with a possible D match to TRBD1 (5 bases). Germline V gene sequence: CDR1 LNHDA, CDR2 SQIVND (reference sequence). Trimming removed 3 bases from V and 9 bases from J, with 12 bases in between. This CDR3 is built from 14 residues. CDR3 DNA: TGTGCCAGTAGTATCGGTGGGGCCTTCAACGTCCTGACTTTC. Amino acids: CASSIGGAFNVLTF.

CDR3 in amino acids: CASSLGTSNEKLFF. CDR3 in DNA: TGTGCCAGCAGCTTAGGGACAAGCAATGAAAAACTGTTTTTT. The gene calls are TRBV11-2 and TRBJ1-4; the D gene is possibly TRBD1 (5 bases). The CDR3 spans 14 residues. V dropped 1 base and J dropped 5 bases, with 8 bases sitting between them. The germline gives CDR1 SGHAT, CDR2 FQNNGV.

This chain links TRBV7-9 with TRBJ1-6; 7 nucleotides match TRBD1. The CDR3 extends over 14 amino acids. Trimming took 5 bases from V and 6 from J; bases not matched to a gene: 4. Germline loops: CDR1 SEHNR, CDR2 FQNEAQ (reference sequence). The CDR3 reads CASSLPGGNSPLHF. The CDR3, as DNA: TGTGCCAGCAGCCTACCAGGGGGTAATTCACCCCTCCACTTT.

V is TRBV28 and J is TRBJ1-5, with TRBD1 matching over 9 bases. Germline V gives CDR1 MDHEN, CDR2 SYDVKM. The CDR3 is 16 amino acids. Trimming removed 4 bases from V and 6 bases from J; junction bases left unmatched: 10. For the CDR3, the DNA is TGTGCCAGCAGTTCGCCGGGACAGGGAACGGGTCAGCCCCAGCATTTT. This gives the protein CASSSPGQGTGQPQHF.

The rearrangement joins TRBV11-2 to TRBJ2-3; D gene uncertain. Germline V CDR1 and CDR2: SGHAT, FQNNGV. The V gene lost 3 bases and the J gene lost 2 bases, with 6 bases spanning the gap. The CDR3 length is 13 residues. The CDR3 here is CASSFSLTDTQYF. The CDR3 DNA sequence: TGTGCCAGCAGCTTTAGCCTCACAGATACGCAGTATTTT. Drawing the rest from reference TRBV11-2 and TRBJ2-3, the complete variable domain is EAGVAQSPRYKIIEKRQSVAFWCNPISGHATLYWYQQILGQGPKLLIQFQNNGVVDDSQLPKDRFSAERLKGVDSTLKIQPAKLEDSAVYLCASSFSLTDTQYFGPGTRLTVL.

This clone has at least ten counts. The chain recombines TRBV11-2 with TRBJ2-7; 7 bases fit TRBD1. CDR1 and CDR2 from the germline V gene are SGHAT and FQNNGV. The CDR3 is made up of 15 amino acids. The trim removed 1 base at V and 3 bases at J, leaving 6 bases unmatched. CDR3 amino acids: CASSLVGDSLYEQYF. CDR3 nucleotides: TGTGCCAGCAGCTTAGTAGGGGACAGCCTCTACGAGCAGTACTTC.

A few counts support this clone. The V gene is TRBV27, the J gene TRBJ1-1, with a possible D match to TRBD1 (6 bases). Trimming left V 5 bases short and J 5 bases short, with 12 bases between. Germline loops: CDR1 MNHEY, CDR2 SMNVEV (reference sequence). The CDR3 has 13 residues. DNA of the CDR3: TGTGCCAGCAGTCTAGGGGGAAGGACTGAAGCTTTCTTT. Translating it yields CASSLGGRTEAFF.

The rearrangement uses TRBV7-6 and TRBJ2-1, with 10 bases matching TRBD1. With 6 bases clipped from V and 3 bases from J, the junction kept 5 bases outside the gene matches. CDR3 length: 15 amino acids. The germline V gene encodes CDR1 SGHVS and CDR2 FNYEAQ. The CDR3: CASSSGTGVYNEQFF. In DNA, the CDR3 is TGTGCCAGCAGTTCAGGGACAGGGGTCTACAATGAGCAGTTCTTC.

There are a few counts of this clone. The V call is TRBV2, the J call TRBJ2-1; 12 bases match TRBD2. The trim removed 4 bases at V and 10 bases at J, leaving 8 bases unmatched. This CDR3 has 15 residues. Germline-derived CDR1 and CDR2 are SNHLY and FYNNEI. CDR3 sequence: CASSAPGLAGQEQFF. In DNA form, the CDR3 reads TGTGCCAGCAGTGCACCGGGACTAGCGGGTCAAGAGCAGTTCTTC.

V and J are TRBV4-1 and TRBJ2-7, with D perhaps matching TRBD1 (6 bases). In germline, CDR1 is MGHRA, CDR2 YSYEKL. The CDR3 loop spans 15 amino acids. The V end lost 2 bases, the J end lost 2 bases, and 13 bases lay between the germline ends. CDR3 protein: CASSQSDRNPYEQYF. For the CDR3, the DNA is TGCGCCAGCAGCCAATCAGACAGGAACCCCTACGAGCAGTACTTC.